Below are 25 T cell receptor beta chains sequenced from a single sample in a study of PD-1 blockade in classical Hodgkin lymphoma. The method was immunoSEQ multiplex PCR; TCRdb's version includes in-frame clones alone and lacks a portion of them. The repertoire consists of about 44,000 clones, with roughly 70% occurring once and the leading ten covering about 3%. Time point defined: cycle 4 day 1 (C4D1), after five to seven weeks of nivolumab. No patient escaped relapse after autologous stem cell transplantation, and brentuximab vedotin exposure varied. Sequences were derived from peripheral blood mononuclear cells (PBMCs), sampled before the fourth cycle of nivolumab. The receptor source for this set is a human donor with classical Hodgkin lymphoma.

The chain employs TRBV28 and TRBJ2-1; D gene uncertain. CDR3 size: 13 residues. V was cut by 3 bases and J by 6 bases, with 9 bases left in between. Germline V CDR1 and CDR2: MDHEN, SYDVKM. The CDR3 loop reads CASSFLGLNEQFF. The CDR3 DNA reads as TGTGCCAGCAGTTTCCTCGGCCTCAATGAGCAGTTCTTC.

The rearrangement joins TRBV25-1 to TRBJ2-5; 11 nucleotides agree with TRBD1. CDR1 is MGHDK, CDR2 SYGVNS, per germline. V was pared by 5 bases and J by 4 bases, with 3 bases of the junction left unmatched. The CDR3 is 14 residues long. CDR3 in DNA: TGTGCCAGCAGTTGGACAGGGGGCGGAGAGACCCAGTACTTC. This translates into CASSWTGGGETQYF. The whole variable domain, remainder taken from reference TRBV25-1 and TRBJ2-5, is EADIYQTPRYLVIGTGKKITLECSQTMGHDKMYWYQQDPGMELHLIHYSYGVNSTEKGDLSSESTVSRIRTEHFPLTLESARPSHTSQYLCASSWTGGGETQYFGPGTRLLVL.

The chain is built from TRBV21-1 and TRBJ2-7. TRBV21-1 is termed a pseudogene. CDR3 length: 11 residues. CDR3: CASSKGGEQYF. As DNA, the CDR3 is TGTGCCAGCAGCAAAGGGGGGGAGCAGTACTTC.

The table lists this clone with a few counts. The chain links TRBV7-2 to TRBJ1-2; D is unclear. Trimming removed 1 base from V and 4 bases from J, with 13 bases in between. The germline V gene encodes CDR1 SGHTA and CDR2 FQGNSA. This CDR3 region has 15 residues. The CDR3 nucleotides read TGTGCCAGCAGCTTAGGTATCGGGGAGTCCTATGGCTACACCTTC. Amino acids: CASSLGIGESYGYTF.

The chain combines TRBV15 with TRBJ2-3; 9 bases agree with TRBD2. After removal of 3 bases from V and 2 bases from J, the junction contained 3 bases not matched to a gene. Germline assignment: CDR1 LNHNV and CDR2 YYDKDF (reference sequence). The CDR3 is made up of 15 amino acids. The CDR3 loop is CATSRRGGFTDTQYF. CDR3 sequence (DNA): TGTGCCACCAGCAGGCGGGGGGGCTTCACAGATACGCAGTATTTT.

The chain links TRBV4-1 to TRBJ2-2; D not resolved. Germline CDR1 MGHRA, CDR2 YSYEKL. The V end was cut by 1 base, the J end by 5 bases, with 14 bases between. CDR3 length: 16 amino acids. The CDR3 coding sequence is TGCGCCAGCAGCCAAGGGGTACAGTTTCAAACCGGGGAGCTGTTTTTT. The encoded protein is CASSQGVQFQTGELFF.

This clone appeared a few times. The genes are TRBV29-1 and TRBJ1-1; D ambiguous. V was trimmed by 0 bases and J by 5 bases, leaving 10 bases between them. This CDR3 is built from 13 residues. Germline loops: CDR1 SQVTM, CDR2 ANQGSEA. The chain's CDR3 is CSVEDPRGTEAFF. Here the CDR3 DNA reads TGCAGCGTTGAAGATCCCCGGGGAACTGAAGCTTTCTTT.

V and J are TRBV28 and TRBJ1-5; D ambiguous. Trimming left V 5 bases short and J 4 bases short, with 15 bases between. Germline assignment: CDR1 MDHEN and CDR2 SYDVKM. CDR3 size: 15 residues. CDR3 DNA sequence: TGTGCCAGCAGTCCCGGACCCTCGTATAATCAGCCCCAGCATTTT. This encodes CASSPGPSYNQPQHF. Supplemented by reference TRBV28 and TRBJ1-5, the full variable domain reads DVKVTQSSRYLVKRTGEKVFLECVQDMDHENMFWYRQDPGLGLRLIYFSYDVKMKEKGDIPEGYSVSREKKERFSLILESASTNQTSMYLCASSPGPSYNQPQHFGDGTRLSIL.

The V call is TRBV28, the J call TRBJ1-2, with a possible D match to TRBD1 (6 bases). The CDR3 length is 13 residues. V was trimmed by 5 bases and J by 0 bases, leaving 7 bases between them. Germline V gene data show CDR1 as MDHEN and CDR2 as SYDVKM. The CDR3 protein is CASSRGANYGYTF. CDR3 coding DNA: TGTGCCAGCAGTAGGGGGGCTAACTATGGCTACACCTTC.

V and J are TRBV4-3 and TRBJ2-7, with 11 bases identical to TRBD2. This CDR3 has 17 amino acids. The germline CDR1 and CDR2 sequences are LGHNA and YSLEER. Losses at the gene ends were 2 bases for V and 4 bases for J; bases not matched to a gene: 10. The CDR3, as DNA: TGCGCCAGCAGCCAACATGCGCCTAGCGGGGGGTCATACGAGCAGTACTTC. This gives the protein CASSQHAPSGGSYEQYF.

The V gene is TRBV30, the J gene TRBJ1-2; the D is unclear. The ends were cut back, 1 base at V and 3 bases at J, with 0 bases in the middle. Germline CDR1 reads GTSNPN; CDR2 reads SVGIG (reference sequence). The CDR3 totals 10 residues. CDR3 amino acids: CAWSDYGYTF. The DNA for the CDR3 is TGTGCCTGGAGTGACTATGGCTACACCTTC.

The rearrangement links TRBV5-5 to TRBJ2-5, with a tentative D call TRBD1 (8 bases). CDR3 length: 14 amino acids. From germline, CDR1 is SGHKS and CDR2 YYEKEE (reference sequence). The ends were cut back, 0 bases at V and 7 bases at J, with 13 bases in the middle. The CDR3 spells CASSLGQGRATQYF. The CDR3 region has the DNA TGTGCCAGCAGCTTGGGACAGGGGAGGGCGACCCAGTACTTC.

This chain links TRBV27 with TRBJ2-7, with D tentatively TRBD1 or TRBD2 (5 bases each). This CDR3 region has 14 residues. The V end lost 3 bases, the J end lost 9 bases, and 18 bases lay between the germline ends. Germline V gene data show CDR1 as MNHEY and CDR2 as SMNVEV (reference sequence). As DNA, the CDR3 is TGTGCCAGCAGTTTTCGGGGACCCGGTATTGGGCAGTACTTC. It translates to CASSFRGPGIGQYF.

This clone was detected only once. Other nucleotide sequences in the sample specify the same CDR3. The CDR3 spells CASSRTGGETQYF. CDR3 DNA sequence: TGTGCCAGCAGCCGGACAGGGGGGGAGACCCAGTACTTC. The J gene is TRBJ2-5, the V gene TRBV7-9, with TRBD1 identical over 10 bases. V shed 5 bases, J shed 5 bases, and the junction held 2 bases outside the gene matches. From germline, CDR1 is SEHNR and CDR2 FQNEAQ (reference sequence). The CDR3 runs to 13 residues.

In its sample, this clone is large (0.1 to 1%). CDR3 in amino acids: CASSFDVAQPQHF. DNA of the CDR3: TGTGCCAGCAGCTTCGATGTTGCTCAGCCCCAGCATTTT. V and J are TRBV5-4 and TRBJ1-5; no reliable D call. V dropped 2 bases and J dropped 6 bases, with 9 bases sitting between them. Germline V gives CDR1 SGHNT, CDR2 YYREEE (reference sequence). This CDR3 is built from 13 residues.

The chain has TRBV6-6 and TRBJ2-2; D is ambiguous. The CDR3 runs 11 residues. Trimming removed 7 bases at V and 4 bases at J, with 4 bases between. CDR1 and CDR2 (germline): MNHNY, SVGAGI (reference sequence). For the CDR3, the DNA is TGTGCCAGCATAGGCACCGGGGAGCTGTTTTTT. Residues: CASIGTGELFF.

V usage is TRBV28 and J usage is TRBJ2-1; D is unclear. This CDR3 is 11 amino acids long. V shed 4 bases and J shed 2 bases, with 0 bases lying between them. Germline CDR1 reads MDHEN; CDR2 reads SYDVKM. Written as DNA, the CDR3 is TGTGCCAGCAGTTCCTACAATGAGCAGTTCTTC. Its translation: CASSSYNEQFF. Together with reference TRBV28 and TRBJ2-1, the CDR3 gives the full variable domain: DVKVTQSSRYLVKRTGEKVFLECVQDMDHENMFWYRQDPGLGLRLIYFSYDVKMKEKGDIPEGYSVSREKKERFSLILESASTNQTSMYLCASSSYNEQFFGPGTRLTVL.

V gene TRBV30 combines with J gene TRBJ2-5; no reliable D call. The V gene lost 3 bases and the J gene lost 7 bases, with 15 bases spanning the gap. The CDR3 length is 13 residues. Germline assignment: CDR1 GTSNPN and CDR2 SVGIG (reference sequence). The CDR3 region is CAWSPSERATQYF. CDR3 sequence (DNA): TGTGCCTGGAGCCCCAGCGAACGGGCGACCCAGTACTTC.

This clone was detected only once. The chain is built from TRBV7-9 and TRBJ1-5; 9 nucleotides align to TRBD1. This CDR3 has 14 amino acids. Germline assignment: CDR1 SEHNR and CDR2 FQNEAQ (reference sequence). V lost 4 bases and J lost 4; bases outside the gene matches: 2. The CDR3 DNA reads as TGTGCCAGCAGCTCGACAGGGGGGAATCAGCCCCAGCATTTT. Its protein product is CASSSTGGNQPQHF. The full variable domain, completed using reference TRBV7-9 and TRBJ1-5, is DTGVSQNPRHKITKRGQNVTFRCDPISEHNRLYWYRQTLGQGPEFLTYFQNEAQLEKSRLLSDRFSAERPKGSFSTLEIQRTEQGDSAMYLCASSSTGGNQPQHFGDGTRLSIL.

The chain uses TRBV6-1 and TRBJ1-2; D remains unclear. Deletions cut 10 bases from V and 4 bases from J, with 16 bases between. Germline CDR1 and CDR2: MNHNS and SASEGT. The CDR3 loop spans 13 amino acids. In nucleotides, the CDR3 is TGTGCCACCCCGCCCGGAGACTTCTATGGCTACACCTTC. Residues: CATPPGDFYGYTF.

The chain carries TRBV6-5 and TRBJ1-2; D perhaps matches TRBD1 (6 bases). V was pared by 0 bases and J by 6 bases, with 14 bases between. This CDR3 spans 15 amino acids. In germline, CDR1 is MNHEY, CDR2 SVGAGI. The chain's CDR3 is CASSYSGAGSNGYTF. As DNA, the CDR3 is TGTGCCAGCAGTTACTCGGGGGCCGGATCCAATGGCTACACCTTC.

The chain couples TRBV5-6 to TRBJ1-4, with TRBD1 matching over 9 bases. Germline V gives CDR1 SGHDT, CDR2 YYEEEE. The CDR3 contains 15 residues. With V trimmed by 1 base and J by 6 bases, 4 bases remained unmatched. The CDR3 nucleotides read TGTGCCAGCAGCTTGCCGGGACAGGGTTATGAAAAACTGTTTTTT. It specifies CASSLPGQGYEKLFF.

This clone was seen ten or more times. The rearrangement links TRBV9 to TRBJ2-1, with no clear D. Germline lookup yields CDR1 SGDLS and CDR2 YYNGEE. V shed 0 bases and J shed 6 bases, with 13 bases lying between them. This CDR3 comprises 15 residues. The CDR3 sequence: CASSVVGITGNEQFF. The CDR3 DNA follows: TGTGCCAGCAGCGTAGTAGGAATAACGGGCAATGAGCAGTTCTTC.

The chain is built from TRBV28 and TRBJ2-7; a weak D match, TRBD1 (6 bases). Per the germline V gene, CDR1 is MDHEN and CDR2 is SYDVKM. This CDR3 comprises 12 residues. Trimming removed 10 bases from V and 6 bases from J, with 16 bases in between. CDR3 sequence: CANAFGGCEQYF. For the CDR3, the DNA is TGTGCCAACGCCTTTGGGGGCTGCGAGCAGTACTTC.

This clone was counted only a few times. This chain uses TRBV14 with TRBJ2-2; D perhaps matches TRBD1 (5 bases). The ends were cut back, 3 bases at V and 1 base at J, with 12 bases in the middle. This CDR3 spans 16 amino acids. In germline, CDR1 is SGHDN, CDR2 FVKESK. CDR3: CASSHRQGKNTGELFF. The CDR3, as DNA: TGTGCCAGCAGCCACCGGCAGGGAAAGAACACCGGGGAGCTGTTTTTT. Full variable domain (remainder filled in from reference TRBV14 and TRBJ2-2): EAGVTQFPSHSVIEKGQTVTLRCDPISGHDNLYWYRRVMGKEIKFLLHFVKESKQDESGMPNNRFLAERTGGTYSTLKVQPAELEDSGVYFCASSHRQGKNTGELFFGEGSRLTVL.